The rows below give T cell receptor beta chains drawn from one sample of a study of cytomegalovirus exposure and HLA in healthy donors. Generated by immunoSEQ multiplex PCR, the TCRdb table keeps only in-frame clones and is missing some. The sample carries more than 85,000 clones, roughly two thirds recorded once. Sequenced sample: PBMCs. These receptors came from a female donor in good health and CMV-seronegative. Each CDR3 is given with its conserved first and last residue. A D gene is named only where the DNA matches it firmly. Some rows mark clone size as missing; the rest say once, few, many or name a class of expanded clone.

CDR3 DNA: TGTGCCAGCAGCGACAGGGGGCCCCCGTACGAGCAGTACTTC
CDR3 protein: CASSDRGPPYEQYF
D gene: TRBD1
J gene: TRBJ2-7
clone size: .
V gene: TRBV2

CDR3 DNA: TGCGCCAGCAGCCAAGATCGAGAGAGCCTGAACACCGGGGAGCTGTTTTTT
CDR3 protein: CASSQDRESLNTGELFF
D gene: .
J gene: TRBJ2-2
clone size: .
V gene: TRBV4-1

CDR3 DNA: TGTGCCAGCAGTTACGAGCAGGGGGCCCATGGCTACACCTTC
CDR3 protein: CASSYEQGAHGYTF
D gene: TRBD1
J gene: TRBJ1-2
clone size: .
V gene: TRBV6-5

CDR3 DNA: TGTGCCTGGAGTGGGGGGGAGGACGAGCAGTACTTC
CDR3 protein: CAWSGGEDEQYF
D gene: .
J gene: TRBJ2-7
clone size: .
V gene: TRBV30

CDR3 DNA: TGTGCCACCAGCAGAGTTTATGGGAGATCGTCAGCTTTCTTT
CDR3 protein: CATSRVYGRSSAFF
D gene: .
J gene: TRBJ1-1
clone size: .
V gene: TRBV15

CDR3 DNA: TGTGCCAGCAGCGGCACAGGGTCGGGGCAGTTCTTC
CDR3 protein: CASSGTGSGQFF
D gene: .
J gene: TRBJ2-1
clone size: .
V gene: TRBV9

CDR3 DNA: TGTGCCAGCAGCGCCCGACTAGCGGCCGGGGAGCTGTTTTTT
CDR3 protein: CASSARLAAGELFF
D gene: TRBD2
J gene: TRBJ2-2
clone size: .
V gene: TRBV9

CDR3 DNA: TGTGCCAGCAGTGAAGCGCGGGGAACTAGCACAGATACGCAGTATTTT
CDR3 protein: CASSEARGTSTDTQYF
D gene: .
J gene: TRBJ2-3
clone size: .
V gene: TRBV6-1

CDR3 DNA: TGTGCCAGCAGCTTCCCGGGACTAGCGGGTAGCACAGATACGCAGTATTTT
CDR3 protein: CASSFPGLAGSTDTQYF
D gene: TRBD2
J gene: TRBJ2-3
clone size: .
V gene: TRBV7-8

CDR3 DNA: TGTGCCAGCACCATGAACGGATTAGGGGAAGAGACCCAGTACTTC
CDR3 protein: CASTMNGLGEETQYF
D gene: .
J gene: TRBJ2-5
clone size: .
V gene: TRBV2

CDR3 DNA: TGTGCCAGTACTGTCGACAGGGGACTTAACTATGGCTACACCTTC
CDR3 protein: CASTVDRGLNYGYTF
D gene: TRBD1
J gene: TRBJ1-2
clone size: .
V gene: TRBV19

CDR3 DNA: TGTGCCAGCAGCGAAATCCGGGACAGGGAGATTTTTACGCAGTATTTT
CDR3 protein: CASSEIRDREIFTQYF
D gene: TRBD1
J gene: TRBJ2-3
clone size: .
V gene: TRBV11-2

CDR3 DNA: TGCGCCAGCAGCCAATACAGGGCCTCGGGGGATACGCAGTATTTT
CDR3 protein: CASSQYRASGDTQYF
D gene: .
J gene: TRBJ2-3
clone size: .
V gene: TRBV5-1

CDR3 DNA: TGTGCCACCTACAGGGAAGGTGACTATGGCTACACCTTC
CDR3 protein: CATYREGDYGYTF
D gene: .
J gene: TRBJ1-2
clone size: .
V gene: TRBV27

CDR3 DNA: TGCAGCGTTGATTTCAGGGTCGGCAATGAGCAGTTCTTC
CDR3 protein: CSVDFRVGNEQFF
D gene: .
J gene: TRBJ2-1
clone size: .
V gene: TRBV29-1

CDR3 DNA: TGTGCCAGCAGCTTAACGACTCACAATGAGCAGTTCTTC
CDR3 protein: CASSLTTHNEQFF
D gene: .
J gene: TRBJ2-1
clone size: .
V gene: TRBV7-3

CDR3 DNA: TGTGCCAGCAGTGAATGGGGAGGACTACAAGAGACCCAGTACTTC
CDR3 protein: CASSEWGGLQETQYF
D gene: .
J gene: TRBJ2-5
clone size: .
V gene: TRBV25-1

CDR3 DNA: TGCGCCAGCAGCCATACCGGGACTACCTACGAGCAGTACTTC
CDR3 protein: CASSHTGTTYEQYF
D gene: TRBD2
J gene: TRBJ2-7
clone size: .
V gene: TRBV4-1

CDR3 DNA: TGTGCCAGCAGCGCAACGACAGGACCCAATGAAGCTTTCTTT
CDR3 protein: CASSATTGPNEAFF
D gene: .
J gene: TRBJ1-1
clone size: few
V gene: TRBV11-3

CDR3 DNA: TGTGCCAGCAGCTTGAGCCAGGGGGCAGATACGCAGTATTTT
CDR3 protein: CASSLSQGADTQYF
D gene: TRBD1
J gene: TRBJ2-3
clone size: once
V gene: TRBV5-6

CDR3 DNA: TGTGCCAGCAATGCCGGGACAGGTCTCTATGGCTACACCTTC
CDR3 protein: CASNAGTGLYGYTF
D gene: TRBD1
J gene: TRBJ1-2
clone size: .
V gene: TRBV6-5

CDR3 DNA: TGTGCCAGCAGTGAGGACAGGGGGCGGACGTACACCTTC
CDR3 protein: CASSEDRGRTYTF
D gene: TRBD1
J gene: TRBJ1-2
clone size: .
V gene: TRBV6-1

CDR3 DNA: TGCGCCAGCAGCTTGGGGCAGCCAGGGAATGAGCAGTTCTTC
CDR3 protein: CASSLGQPGNEQFF
D gene: .
J gene: TRBJ2-1
clone size: once
V gene: TRBV5-1

CDR3 DNA: TGTGCCACCTCTCTGACAGGGCCCCATCAGCCCCAGCATTTT
CDR3 protein: CATSLTGPHQPQHF
D gene: TRBD1
J gene: TRBJ1-5
clone size: .
V gene: TRBV15

CDR3 DNA: TGCAGTGCCCCGAGTCTCTACGAGCAGTACTTC
CDR3 protein: CSAPSLYEQYF
D gene: .
J gene: TRBJ2-7
clone size: .
V gene: TRBV20-1

CDR3 DNA: TGTGCCAGCAGTGACCGAACCGGGACTAGCGTTCACGAGCAGTACTTC
CDR3 protein: CASSDRTGTSVHEQYF
D gene: TRBD2
J gene: TRBJ2-7
clone size: .
V gene: TRBV25-1

CDR3 DNA: TGTGCCAGCAGTCTCCGGGACAGGGTCTACGAGCAGTACTTC
CDR3 protein: CASSLRDRVYEQYF
D gene: TRBD1
J gene: TRBJ2-7
clone size: .
V gene: TRBV27

CDR3 DNA: TGTGCCAGCAGCTTAGCTAGTCTAAACACTGAAGCTTTCTTT
CDR3 protein: CASSLASLNTEAFF
D gene: .
J gene: TRBJ1-1
clone size: .
V gene: TRBV7-9

CDR3 DNA: TGTGCCCGGAGCACGGGACTAGCGGAGGTGACCCAGTACTTC
CDR3 protein: CARSTGLAEVTQYF
D gene: TRBD2
J gene: TRBJ2-5
clone size: .
V gene: TRBV30

CDR3 DNA: TGTGCCAGCAGTTGGTCGGGAACGGGGTGGCGGGAGACCCAGTACTTC
CDR3 protein: CASSWSGTGWRETQYF
D gene: .
J gene: TRBJ2-5
clone size: .
V gene: TRBV28

CDR3 DNA: TGTGCCACCAGCAGAGTTATAACTAGCGGCACCTACGAGCAGTACTTC
CDR3 protein: CATSRVITSGTYEQYF
D gene: TRBD2
J gene: TRBJ2-7
clone size: .
V gene: TRBV15

CDR3 DNA: TGTGCCAGCAGCTTAGGTCGGGGGGCGATAGATGGCTACACCTTC
CDR3 protein: CASSLGRGAIDGYTF
D gene: .
J gene: TRBJ1-2
clone size: .
V gene: TRBV7-8

CDR3 DNA: TGTGCCAGCAGTTACTCGGGAGGGTATGGAGGCGAGCAGTACTTC
CDR3 protein: CASSYSGGYGGEQYF
D gene: TRBD2
J gene: TRBJ2-7
clone size: .
V gene: TRBV6-5

CDR3 DNA: TGTGCCTGGATCAGGTACAATGAGCAGTTCTTC
CDR3 protein: CAWIRYNEQFF
D gene: .
J gene: TRBJ2-1
clone size: .
V gene: TRBV30

CDR3 DNA: TGCGCCAGCAGCGAGGGGGGGCCTAACTATGGCTACACCTTC
CDR3 protein: CASSEGGPNYGYTF
D gene: .
J gene: TRBJ1-2
clone size: once
V gene: TRBV4-1

CDR3 DNA: TGTGCCAGTTCGACAGGATATAGATATGGCTACACCTTC
CDR3 protein: CASSTGYRYGYTF
D gene: .
J gene: TRBJ1-2
clone size: .
V gene: TRBV6-1

CDR3 DNA: TGTGCCAGCAGGCTCGGGACTAGCGGGGGGGCTAATTACAATGAGCAGTTCTTC
CDR3 protein: CASRLGTSGGANYNEQFF
D gene: TRBD2
J gene: TRBJ2-1
clone size: few
V gene: TRBV2

CDR3 DNA: TGTGCCAGCAGTTTTGGGACAGGGGGGTATGAAAAACTGTTTTTT
CDR3 protein: CASSFGTGGYEKLFF
D gene: TRBD1
J gene: TRBJ1-4
clone size: .
V gene: TRBV6-5

CDR3 DNA: TGCAGTGCTAGGGGCGTATATGGCTACACCTTC
CDR3 protein: CSARGVYGYTF
D gene: .
J gene: TRBJ1-2
clone size: .
V gene: TRBV20-1

CDR3 DNA: TGTGCCAGCAGCGTAGATCTAGCTAGTGAGCAGTTCTTC
CDR3 protein: CASSVDLASEQFF
D gene: .
J gene: TRBJ2-1
clone size: .
V gene: TRBV9

CDR3 DNA: TGTGCCAGCAGTTTTCGTACAGGGGCAGGTGGAAACACCATATATTTT
CDR3 protein: CASSFRTGAGGNTIYF
D gene: TRBD1
J gene: TRBJ1-3
clone size: .
V gene: TRBV6-5

CDR3 DNA: TGCGCCAGCAGCTCGACTAGCGGGAGGGCCGGCAATGAGCAGTTCTTC
CDR3 protein: CASSSTSGRAGNEQFF
D gene: TRBD2
J gene: TRBJ2-1
clone size: .
V gene: TRBV5-1

CDR3 DNA: TGTGCCTGGAGTCTAGGGGTGAGCTCTGGGGCCAACGTCCTGACTTTC
CDR3 protein: CAWSLGVSSGANVLTF
D gene: .
J gene: TRBJ2-6
clone size: .
V gene: TRBV30

CDR3 DNA: TGCGCCAGCAGCCATTCTGGGGCTAGCGGGGCCCACTACAATGAGCAGTTCTTC
CDR3 protein: CASSHSGASGAHYNEQFF
D gene: TRBD2
J gene: TRBJ2-1
clone size: once
V gene: TRBV4-1

CDR3 DNA: TGTGCCAGCAGCGTAGGCTTCTCGGGTTTCTACGAGCAGTACTTC
CDR3 protein: CASSVGFSGFYEQYF
D gene: .
J gene: TRBJ2-7
clone size: .
V gene: TRBV9

CDR3 DNA: TGTGCCAGCAGGGAGCCGGGACAGGCCACCGGGGAGCTGTTTTTT
CDR3 protein: CASREPGQATGELFF
D gene: TRBD1
J gene: TRBJ2-2
clone size: .
V gene: TRBV6-1

CDR3 DNA: TGTGCCAGCAGTGAAGCGGATGCAGGGTTTAGCTATGGCTACACCTTC
CDR3 protein: CASSEADAGFSYGYTF
D gene: .
J gene: TRBJ1-2
clone size: .
V gene: TRBV6-1

CDR3 DNA: TGTGCCAGTAGTAGTGGACAGGGATTCTCCTACGAGCAGTACTTC
CDR3 protein: CASSSGQGFSYEQYF
D gene: TRBD1
J gene: TRBJ2-7
clone size: few
V gene: TRBV19

CDR3 DNA: TGCGCCAGCAGCCAAGATCGAAGCGGTGGCTACACCTTC
CDR3 protein: CASSQDRSGGYTF
D gene: .
J gene: TRBJ1-2
clone size: few
V gene: TRBV4-3

CDR3 DNA: TGTGCCAGCGGGAAGACAGGGATCTCTGGAAACACCATATATTTT
CDR3 protein: CASGKTGISGNTIYF
D gene: TRBD1
J gene: TRBJ1-3
clone size: once
V gene: TRBV2

CDR3 DNA: TGTGCCTGGAGTGTATCGGGGCAAGAGACCCAGTACTTC
CDR3 protein: CAWSVSGQETQYF
D gene: .
J gene: TRBJ2-5
clone size: .
V gene: TRBV30

CDR3 DNA: TGTGCCAGCAGGCCAGGACAGGTCAGGGAGACCCAGTACTTC
CDR3 protein: CASRPGQVRETQYF
D gene: TRBD1
J gene: TRBJ2-5
clone size: .
V gene: TRBV6-5

CDR3 DNA: TGCAGCGTTGAAGATAGTGGGGAGGAGGGAGTGAACACTGAAGCTTTCTTT
CDR3 protein: CSVEDSGEEGVNTEAFF
D gene: .
J gene: TRBJ1-1
clone size: .
V gene: TRBV29-1